Listed here are 12 T cell receptor beta chains from one sample, sequenced in a study of T cells after yellow fever vaccination (dated by TCRdb to between 2018 and 2021). Read against the paper, the sample's treatment or condition label means: live attenuated yellow fever vaccine strain. Libraries were built with 5' RACE. Sequencer: Illumina HiSeq 2500. TCRdb trimmed public reads at Q25 via fastp, called clones via MiXCR and kept in-frame beta chains. For every CDR3 protein sequence, its rows merge into one entry that carries the most common genes and DNA. Counted in this sample were more than 75,000 distinct CDR3 sequences; roughly 10% of them appeared once. The ten largest account for over 15% of the sample. This specimen consisted of CD8+ T cells not binding an NS4B(214-222) dextramer, sorted from PBMCs, obtained less than 16 days after the first yellow fever vaccination. The label giving this sample's cell subset or site can be read as: NS4B epitope dextramer-negative CD8 T cells. The receptors here all came from a man younger than 30 who received the YFV17D yellow fever vaccine.

This clonotype was detected many times. DNA of the CDR3: TGTGCCAGCAGCTCGCGGGACGAAAACACCGGGGAGCTGTTTTTT. It is translated as CASSSRDENTGELFF. This chain links TRBV4-2 with TRBJ2-2; possible D gene TRBD2, 6 bases. The CDR3 loop spans 15 amino acids. CDR1 and CDR2 from the germline V gene are LGHNA and YNFKEQ. V lost 5 bases and J 2 bases, leaving 12 bases between the germline ends.

This clonotype was observed a few times. V usage is TRBV29-1 and J usage is TRBJ2-1, with a possible D match to TRBD1 (5 bases). V lost 3 bases, J lost 2 bases, and 11 bases lay in between. The CDR3 runs 14 residues. Germline values: CDR1 SQVTM, CDR2 ANQGSEA. The CDR3 loop reads CSVDLTVAYNEQFF. The CDR3 DNA reads as TGCAGCGTTGACCTGACAGTGGCCTACAATGAGCAGTTCTTC.

The chain uses TRBV20-1 and TRBJ1-1, with D perhaps TRBD1 (6 bases). Between the trimmed V and J ends, which lost 0 bases and 8 bases, there was a span of 7 bases. The CDR3 is 11 residues long. Germline values: CDR1 DFQATT, CDR2 SNEGSKA (reference sequence). CDR3 sequence (DNA): TGCAGTGCTAGAGAGGGGGCCGAAGCTTTCTTT. Translated: CSAREGAEAFF.

This clonotype has a handful of counts. This chain uses TRBV7-9 with TRBJ1-1; a weak D match, TRBD1 (6 bases). Trimming took 5 bases from V and 11 from J, leaving 12 bases between them. CDR3 length: 11 amino acids. CDR1 is SEHNR, CDR2 FQNEAQ, per germline (reference sequence). DNA of the CDR3: TGTGCCAGCAGCCTGAGGGACATGGCTTTCTTT. Its translation: CASSLRDMAFF.

The genes are TRBV4-3 and TRBJ1-2; D unclear. Per the germline V gene, CDR1 is LGHNA and CDR2 is YSLEER. The CDR3 covers 17 residues. Trimming pared 1 base from V and 2 bases from J, leaving 17 bases between. The CDR3 nucleotides are TGCGCCAGCAGCCAAGGGGTCAGAGGGCCCCTCAACTATGGCTACACCTTC. This encodes CASSQGVRGPLNYGYTF.

Only a few counts were recorded for this clonotype. This rearrangement joins TRBV7-9 to TRBJ2-7, with D possibly called TRBD1 or TRBD2 (5 bases each). This CDR3 region has 14 residues. Trimming removed 1 base at V and 3 bases at J, with 10 bases between. CDR1 and CDR2 (germline): SEHNR, FQNEAQ (reference sequence). In DNA form, the CDR3 reads TGTGCCAGCAGCTTAGGGGGGAGCGGCTACGAGCAGTACGTC. Translation: CASSLGGSGYEQYV.

This clonotype was seen more than once but under ten times. This chain joins TRBV4-1 and TRBJ1-4, with D possibly TRBD1 on 5 matching bases. Germline V gene sequence: CDR1 MGHRA, CDR2 YSYEKL. The CDR3 consists of 14 residues. The V and J ends lost 0 bases and 5 bases respectively, with 7 bases between them. The CDR3 nucleotides read TGCGCCAGCAGCCAAGATTGGGGGAATGAAAAACTGTTTTTT. Translated: CASSQDWGNEKLFF.

The chain carries TRBV27 and TRBJ1-6; D is uncertain. Germline V lookup: CDR1 MNHEY, CDR2 SMNVEV (reference sequence). V lost 5 bases and J 5 bases, leaving 19 bases between the germline ends. The CDR3 totals 17 residues. DNA of the CDR3: TGTGCCAGCAGTCCTACCGGGCCCTGGTTCCATAATTCACCCCTCCACTTT. Its translation is CASSPTGPWFHNSPLHF.

A few counts support this clonotype. The chain joins TRBV27 to TRBJ1-2; D unclear. Germline V lookup: CDR1 MNHEY, CDR2 SMNVEV (reference sequence). Trimming pared 0 bases from V and 5 bases from J, leaving 22 bases between. The length of the CDR3 is 18 residues. CDR3 in amino acids: CASSLSGGLISGLYGYTF. CDR3 DNA: TGTGCCAGCAGTTTATCGGGAGGACTCATCTCCGGGCTTTATGGCTACACCTTC.

V usage is TRBV5-6 and J usage is TRBJ2-5, with D perhaps matching TRBD2 (5 bases). The germline V gene has CDR1 SGHDT and CDR2 YYEEEE. V gave up 3 bases and J gave up 5 bases, with 17 bases separating them. This CDR3 is built from 15 residues. The chain's CDR3 is CASSSSPEKRETQYF. CDR3 coding DNA: TGTGCCAGCAGCTCTAGCCCTGAAAAGAGGGAGACCCAGTACTTC.

There are a few counts of this clonotype. This CDR3 reads CASSALVALYNEQFF. CDR3 DNA: TGTGCCAGCAGCGCCCTAGTGGCCCTTTACAATGAGCAGTTCTTC. This chain links TRBV11-1 with TRBJ2-1; D is unclear. The V and J ends lost 5 bases and 4 bases respectively, with 15 bases between them. Germline CDR1 is SGHAT and CDR2 is FQDESV (reference sequence). The length of the CDR3 is 15 residues.

Only a few counts were recorded for this clonotype. The rearrangement uses TRBV12-3 or TRBV12-4 and TRBJ1-2; a weak D match, TRBD1 (6 bases). Trimming removed 1 base from V and 8 bases from J, with 14 bases in between. This CDR3 has 14 residues. The CDR3 nucleotides are TGTGCCAGCAGTTTAGGTCTAGGGGGGGTGGGCTACACCTTC. Protein product: CASSLGLGGVGYTF.